This T cell receptor beta chain was retrieved from a study of PD-L1 blockade in urothelial cancer. Study background: Samples of blood were analyzed 3 weeks (second dose) and 6 weeks after treatment start. The median T cell count in blood samples was about 140,000.

The V gene's germline CDR1 is SGHAT and CDR2 FQNNGV. This CDR3 has 11 amino acids. Trimming removed 5 bases from V and 7 bases from J, with 8 bases in between. Clones were sequenced by immunoSEQ multiplex PCR, and TCRdb holds only the in-frame ones, with some missing. The table lists 70,000 or so clones, around nine tenths of them singletons. The chain is built from TRBV11-2 and TRBJ1-1, with TRBD1 as a possible D gene (5 bases). The sample was PBMCs, taken around atezolizumab (anti-PD-L1) treatment. The clonotype comes from a man in his sixties with urothelial cancer. CDR3 sequence (DNA): TGTGCCAGCAGCCTCCAGGGTGAAGCTTTCTTT. This encodes CASSLQGEAFF.